This TCR beta chain was identified in a study of early T cells in non-severe SARS-CoV-2 infection. This CDR3 is 14 amino acids long. The V end was cut by 8 bases, the J end by 5 bases, with 17 bases between. Via MiXCR, TCRdb re-called the 5' RACE reads, giving one row per CDR3 protein. Seen here are tens of thousands of distinct CDR3 sequences, around 10% observed once, and the top ten hold approximately 13%. The V gene is TRBV12-3 or TRBV12-4, the J gene TRBJ2-3; possibly TRBD2 for D (7 bases). The specimen was whole blood. This receptor was taken from an adult who was a healthcare worker with PCR-confirmed SARS-CoV-2 infection or an uninfected control (not recorded which). CDR3 in amino acids: CASVPGGAGDTQYF. CDR3 DNA: TGTGCCAGCGTCCCGGGGGGCGCGGGAGATACGCAGTATTTT.